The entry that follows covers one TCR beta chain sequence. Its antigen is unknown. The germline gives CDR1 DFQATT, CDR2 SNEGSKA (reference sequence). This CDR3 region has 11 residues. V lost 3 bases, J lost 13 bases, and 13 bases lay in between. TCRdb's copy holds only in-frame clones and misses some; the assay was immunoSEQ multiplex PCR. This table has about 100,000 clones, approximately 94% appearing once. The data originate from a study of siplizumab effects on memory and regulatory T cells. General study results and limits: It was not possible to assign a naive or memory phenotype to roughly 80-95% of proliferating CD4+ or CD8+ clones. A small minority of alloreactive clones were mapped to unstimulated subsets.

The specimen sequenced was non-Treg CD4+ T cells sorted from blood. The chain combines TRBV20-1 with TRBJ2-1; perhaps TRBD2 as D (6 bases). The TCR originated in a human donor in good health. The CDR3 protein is CSASLGDLQFF. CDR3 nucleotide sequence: TGCAGTGCTAGTCTCGGGGACTTACAGTTCTTC.